Each of the 30 T cell receptor beta chains below was sequenced from the same sample in a study of blood T cell repertoires in COVID-19. The data were produced by immunoSEQ multiplex PCR, yet TCRdb's version contains in-frame clones alone and is incomplete. The sample has roughly 160,000 clones; approximately 81% are singletons. Material: peripheral blood. The receptors derive from an elderly woman with active or convalescent COVID-19.

The chain employs TRBV7-8 and TRBJ2-1, with D hard to call. V was pared by 5 bases and J by 2 bases, with 16 bases between. The CDR3 has 16 residues. The germline CDR1 and CDR2 sequences are SGHVS and FQNEAQ. CDR3 DNA sequence: TGTGCCAGCAGCAGACCCCAGGTTAACACCTACAATGAGCAGTTCTTC. Its translation is CASSRPQVNTYNEQFF.

Comments on this clone: Other DNA sequences from this sample encode an identical CDR3 as well. The chain uses TRBV5-1 and TRBJ1-1, with TRBD1 matching 7 bases. V lost 4 bases and J lost 3; bases outside the gene matches: 9. The CDR3 is 15 residues long. Germline V gene data show CDR1 as SGHRS and CDR2 as YFSETQ. CDR3 loop: CASSPLTGEDTEAFF. CDR3 DNA: TGCGCCAGCAGCCCCCTTACAGGGGAAGACACTGAAGCTTTCTTT.

This chain connects TRBV7-3 to TRBJ2-3; 7 bases line up with TRBD2. The V segment lost 1 base and the J segment 3 bases; nucleotides outside the gene matches: 4. CDR3 size: 15 residues. Germline assignment: CDR1 SGHTA and CDR2 FQGTGA. This CDR3 reads CASSLIGGETDTQYF. CDR3 in DNA: TGTGCCAGCAGCTTAATTGGGGGGGAGACAGATACGCAGTATTTT.

J is TRBJ2-3 and V is TRBV12-3 or TRBV12-4; D is unclear. CDR3 length: 10 amino acids. Deletions cut 8 bases from V and 7 bases from J, with 7 bases between. CDR3 DNA: TGTGCCAGCGGAGAGAATACGCAGTATTTT. It specifies CASGENTQYF.

The chain uses TRBV7-3 and TRBJ2-1; 13 positions agree with TRBD2. This CDR3 has 15 residues. CDR1 is SGHTA and CDR2 is FQGTGA in the germline V gene. Losses at the gene ends were 3 bases for V and 7 bases for J; bases not matched to a gene: 3. The CDR3 here is CASSFGTSGMNEQFF. The CDR3 DNA reads TGTGCCAGCAGCTTCGGGACTAGCGGGATGAATGAGCAGTTCTTC.

V is TRBV7-9 and J is TRBJ1-2; 8 bases map to TRBD1. The CDR3 is 13 residues long. CDR1 is SEHNR and CDR2 is FQNEAQ in the germline V gene (reference sequence). V was clipped by 5 bases and J by 6 bases; unmatched bases: 5. The CDR3 protein is CASSIRTGNGYTF. CDR3 bases: TGTGCCAGCAGCATCAGGACAGGGAATGGCTACACCTTC.

The V gene is TRBV14, the J gene TRBJ2-2; no clear D. Trimming removed 1 base from V and 9 bases from J, with 6 bases in between. Germline V gene lookup returns CDR1 SGHDN and CDR2 FVKESK. The CDR3 covers 12 residues. The CDR3 DNA reads TGTGCCAGCAGCCAAGCCTATAGGGAGCTGTTTTTT. As protein: CASSQAYRELFF.

The V call is TRBV18, the J call TRBJ1-1; TRBD1 matches 7 bases. The CDR3 runs to 15 residues. V trimming: 3 bases; J trimming: 3 bases; junction bases outside the gene matches: 7. CDR1 KGHSH and CDR2 LQKENI come from the germline V gene. As DNA, the CDR3 is TGTGCCAGCTCACCTTCGACAGGGAGAGACACTGAAGCTTTCTTT. This encodes CASSPSTGRDTEAFF. Filled out from reference TRBV18 and TRBJ1-1, the complete variable domain reads NAGVMQNPRHLVRRRGQEARLRCSPMKGHSHVYWYRQLPEEGLKFMVYLQKENIIDESGMPKERFSAEFPKEGPSILRIQQVVRGDSAAYFCASSPSTGRDTEAFFGQGTRLTVV.

This clone was seen only a few times. The rearrangement uses TRBV27 and TRBJ2-7, with 9 bases identical to TRBD1. Trimming removed 6 bases from V and 4 bases from J; junction bases left unmatched: 10. Looked up from germline, CDR1 is MNHEY and CDR2 is SMNVEV (reference sequence). The CDR3 spans 15 residues. Written as DNA, the CDR3 is TGTGCCAGCAGGGGACAGGGTGAGAGGTGGTACGAGCAGTACTTC. It yields the protein CASRGQGERWYEQYF.

The gene calls are TRBV27 and TRBJ1-2, with TRBD1 matching over 7 bases. Germline CDR1 and CDR2: MNHEY and SMNVEV (reference sequence). There are 13 residues in the CDR3. J gave up 7 bases and V 2 bases, and 4 bases lay outside the gene matches. Written as DNA, the CDR3 is TGTGCCAGCAGTTTAGAGGGGGCGCGTGGCTACACCTTC. Encoded protein: CASSLEGARGYTF.

The chain joins TRBV6-5 to TRBJ2-7; a weak D match, TRBD1 (6 bases). V lost 8 bases and J 6 bases, leaving 14 bases between the germline ends. Germline CDR1 MNHEY, CDR2 SVGAGI. The CDR3 covers 12 residues. CDR3 bases: TGTGCCAGCTCAAAGGGGGTATTCGAGCAGTACTTC. Amino acids: CASSKGVFEQYF.

This clone was detected only a few times. The rearrangement uses TRBV5-1 and TRBJ1-1, with no clear D. V was clipped by 5 bases and J by 5 bases, with 13 bases between them. Per the germline V gene, CDR1 is SGHRS and CDR2 is YFSETQ. This CDR3 region has 13 residues. This chain's CDR3 is CASSLKLETEAFF. In nucleotides, the CDR3 is TGCGCCAGCAGTCTGAAGTTGGAGACTGAAGCTTTCTTT.

The chain is built from TRBV27 and TRBJ2-1, with D maybe TRBD2 (5 bases). The germline gives CDR1 MNHEY, CDR2 SMNVEV (reference sequence). The V and J ends lost 4 bases and 0 bases respectively, with 22 bases between them. The CDR3 is 19 amino acids. CDR3 bases: TGTGCCAGCAGTTCCAGGATCTCGGGGATGGGTCACTCCTACAATGAGCAGTTCTTC. Its translation is CASSSRISGMGHSYNEQFF.

This chain uses TRBV6-5 with TRBJ1-1; the D gene is possibly TRBD1 (6 bases). Trimming left V 4 bases short and J 0 bases short, with 12 bases between. This CDR3 spans 15 amino acids. Germline V CDR1 and CDR2: MNHEY, SVGAGI. CDR3 bases: TGTGCCAGCAGTTTCTACAGGGTGTTGAACACTGAAGCTTTCTTT. As protein: CASSFYRVLNTEAFF.

This chain connects TRBV5-5 to TRBJ2-7, with a possible D match to TRBD2 (6 bases). This CDR3 contains 14 residues. Trimming cost V 3 bases and J 0 bases, with 10 bases left between them. Germline V gives CDR1 SGHKS, CDR2 YYEKEE (reference sequence). CDR3 residues: CASSSRDSSYEQYF. The CDR3 nucleotides read TGTGCCAGCAGCTCCCGGGACTCCTCCTACGAGCAGTACTTC.

The chain uses TRBV7-9 and TRBJ1-2, with D tentatively TRBD1 (5 bases). Germline lookup yields CDR1 SEHNR and CDR2 FQNEAQ (reference sequence). V was pared by 5 bases and J by 4 bases, with 11 bases between. The CDR3 runs to 13 residues. The CDR3 sequence: CASSDRRAYGYTF. The CDR3 nucleotides are TGTGCCAGCAGCGACCGCAGGGCCTATGGCTACACCTTC.

In DNA form, the CDR3 reads TGTGCCAGCAGTCTAACGGGGGGCAACTATGGCTACACCTTC. Protein product: CASSLTGGNYGYTF. V is TRBV28 and J is TRBJ1-2; weak D call: TRBD1 (6 bases). V was trimmed by 5 bases and J by 2 bases, leaving 12 bases between them. The CDR3 contains 14 residues. CDR1 and CDR2 (germline): MDHEN, SYDVKM.

The CDR3 region has the DNA TGTGCCAGCAGCGTGTGGCCCACGCAGTATTTT. Translation gives CASSVWPTQYF. This chain links TRBV21-1 with TRBJ2-3; no DNA check was done on the table's D call, TRBD1. TRBV21-1 constitutes a pseudogene. The CDR3 has 11 residues.

V usage is TRBV2 and J usage is TRBJ1-2, with 8 bases fitting TRBD1. The CDR3 spans 13 residues. Germline V gene sequence: CDR1 SNHLY, CDR2 FYNNEI. V dropped 6 bases and J dropped 8; count of bases not matched to a gene: 8. The CDR3 region is CASSKGQELGYTF. CDR3 DNA sequence: TGTGCCAGCAGCAAGGGACAGGAGCTAGGCTACACCTTC.

The rearrangement joins TRBV9 to TRBJ1-1; D might be TRBD1 (6 bases). From germline, CDR1 is SGDLS and CDR2 YYNGEE. Trimming left V 2 bases short and J 5 bases short, with 13 bases between. This CDR3 is built from 14 residues. CDR3 amino acids: CASSVRSQGTEAFF. DNA of the CDR3: TGTGCCAGCAGCGTTAGGTCTCAGGGGACTGAAGCTTTCTTT. The full variable domain, its missing parts supplied by reference TRBV9 and TRBJ1-1, is DSGVTQTPKHLITATGQRVTLRCSPRSGDLSVYWYQQSLDQGLQFLIQYYNGEERAKGNILERFSAQQFPDLHSELNLSSLELGDSALYFCASSVRSQGTEAFFGQGTRLTVV.

The chain carries TRBV30 and TRBJ1-4; perhaps TRBD1 as D (6 bases). Trimming took 3 bases from V and 7 from J, leaving 12 bases between them. Germline CDR1 is GTSNPN and CDR2 is SVGIG (reference sequence). The CDR3 sequence is 13 residues long. This chain's CDR3 is CAWRGQGIEKLFF. CDR3 coding DNA: TGTGCCTGGAGAGGGCAGGGGATTGAAAAACTGTTTTTT.

The J gene is TRBJ2-4, the V gene TRBV3-1 (or the pseudogene TRBV3-2); 8 positions match TRBD2. CDR3 length: 18 residues. The trim removed 4 bases at V and 0 bases at J, leaving 11 bases unmatched. The germline CDR1 and CDR2 sequences are LGHDT and YNNKEL (reference sequence). This chain's CDR3 is CASSPGTRGSPAKNIQYF. CDR3 nucleotide sequence: TGTGCCAGCAGCCCCGGGACTAGGGGTTCTCCAGCCAAAAACATTCAGTACTTC.

V usage is TRBV6-2 or TRBV6-3 and J usage is TRBJ1-3; no clear D. V lost 5 bases, J lost 2 bases, and 13 bases lay in between. Germline values: CDR1 MNHEY, CDR2 SVGEGT. This CDR3 has 15 residues. CDR3 sequence: CASSRPPGTGNTIYF. CDR3 nucleotides: TGTGCCAGCAGTCGCCCCCCGGGAACTGGAAACACCATATATTTT.

The rearrangement uses TRBV7-6 and TRBJ1-5; TRBD1 agrees at 10 bases. J gave up 7 bases and V 5 bases, and 8 bases lay outside the gene matches. Germline CDR1 SGHVS, CDR2 FNYEAQ. The CDR3 spans 15 residues. This CDR3 reads CASSPTGGGRQPQHF. The CDR3 DNA is TGTGCCAGCAGCCCGACAGGGGGCGGGAGGCAGCCCCAGCATTTT.

The chain links TRBV5-4 to TRBJ2-1; 8 bases align to TRBD2. CDR1 SGHNT and CDR2 YYREEE come from the germline V gene (reference sequence). This CDR3 is 12 amino acids long. Trimming at V came to 4 bases and at J to 8 bases, leaving 2 bases not matched to a gene. For the CDR3, the DNA is TGTGCCAGCAGCACTAGCGGAGATGAGCAGTTCTTC. This encodes CASSTSGDEQFF.

This clone was counted once. The chain employs TRBV5-1 and TRBJ2-2; TRBD2 matches 11 bases. The V and J ends lost 4 bases and 4 bases, in that order; junction bases with no gene match: 6. This CDR3 has 16 residues. Looked up from germline, CDR1 is SGHRS and CDR2 is YFSETQ. Written as DNA, the CDR3 is TGCGCCAGCAGCCTGGCTAGCGGGAGGACCACCGGGGAGCTGTTTTTT. Translating gives CASSLASGRTTGELFF. The full variable domain, in which reference TRBV5-1 and TRBJ2-2 provide the parts outside the CDR3, is KAGVTQTPRYLIKTRGQQVTLSCSPISGHRSVSWYQQTPGQGLQFLFEYFSETQRNKGNFPGRFSGRQFSNSRSEMNVSTLELGDSALYLCASSLASGRTTGELFFGEGSRLTVL.

The chain carries TRBV5-1 and TRBJ2-1; D is possibly TRBD2 (5 bases). Trimming stripped 0 bases from V and 0 bases from J, with 10 bases between. Germline V CDR1 and CDR2: SGHRS, YFSETQ. This CDR3 has 16 amino acids. The CDR3: CASSLVVGGSYNEQFF. CDR3 nucleotide sequence: TGCGCCAGCAGCTTGGTGGTCGGAGGCTCCTACAATGAGCAGTTCTTC.

The V and J genes are TRBV19 and TRBJ2-2; the match to TRBD1 covers 7 bases. The CDR3 is 15 amino acids. In germline, CDR1 is LNHDA, CDR2 SQIVND (reference sequence). The trim removed 6 bases at V and 5 bases at J, leaving 9 bases unmatched. CDR3 sequence (DNA): TGTGCCAGTAGCAGTATGGAACAGGGGACCGGGGAGCTGTTTTTT. This encodes CASSSMEQGTGELFF. Looking up the rest from reference TRBV19 and TRBJ2-2 gives the full variable domain: DGGITQSPKYLFRKEGQNVTLSCEQNLNHDAMYWYRQDPGQGLRLIYYSQIVNDFQKGDIAEGYSVSREKKESFPLTVTSAQKNPTAFYLCASSSMEQGTGELFFGEGSRLTVL.

The rearrangement links TRBV27 to TRBJ1-1; D might be TRBD1 (5 bases). Trimming shortened V by 5 bases and J by 1 base, and 5 bases separated the two germline ends. This CDR3 has 12 residues. Germline V gives CDR1 MNHEY, CDR2 SMNVEV (reference sequence). CDR3 residues: CASSDRNTEAFF. The CDR3 nucleotides read TGTGCCAGCAGTGACAGGAACACTGAAGCTTTCTTT.

The CDR3 DNA sequence: TGTGCCAGCAGCCAGGGGGCAAGTGGTACCGGGGAGCTGTTTTTT. Its protein is CASSQGASGTGELFF. The chain recombines TRBV3-1 (or the pseudogene TRBV3-2) with TRBJ2-2; possibly TRBD1 for D (6 bases). Germline V gene data show CDR1 as LGHDT and CDR2 as YNNKEL (reference sequence). V shed 3 bases and J shed 5 bases, with 13 bases lying between them. The CDR3 is made up of 15 amino acids.